One and the same sample provided the 3 T cell receptor beta chains below, sequenced in a study of T cell repertoires in cytomegalovirus infection. Each CDR3 protein gets one entry after TCRdb re-called the reads with MiXCR. The sample includes more than 150,000 distinct CDR3 sequences, roughly 19% of them seen just once. Sequencing was carried out using PBMCs. These receptors all come from a human donor in good health (CMV status not recorded). Some clones in this sample may be carry-over from other donors' samples.

The chain uses TRBV23-1 and TRBJ2-5, with 13 bases lining up with TRBD2. TRBV23-1 is an ORF, with its function uncertain. V dropped 3 bases and J dropped 3; count of bases not matched to a gene: 10. This CDR3 spans 18 amino acids. The CDR3 reads CASSQSSRTSGREETQYF. As DNA, the CDR3 is TGCGCCAGCAGTCAGTCCTCCAGGACTAGCGGGAGAGAAGAGACCCAGTACTTC.

In its sample, this clonotype was seen many times. This rearrangement joins TRBV12-3 or TRBV12-4 to TRBJ2-1; 7 positions match TRBD1. The CDR3 has 14 amino acids. V lost 4 bases and J lost 7; bases outside the gene matches: 7. The DNA for the CDR3 is TGTGCCAGCAGTTACCGACAGGGCCTTAATGAGCAGTTCTTC. This translates into CASSYRQGLNEQFF.

The rearrangement links TRBV7-2 to TRBJ2-3, with D unclear. The length of the CDR3 is 14 residues. V lost 1 base to trimming and J lost 4 bases, with 9 bases between them. Germline CDR1 reads SGHTA; CDR2 reads FQGNSA. DNA of the CDR3: TGTGCCAGCAGCTTAGGACACCACTCAGATACGCAGTATTTT. Amino acid sequence: CASSLGHHSDTQYF.